What follows are 32 T cell receptor beta chains derived from one specimen sequenced in a study of T cell responses to AZD1222 COVID-19 vaccine. Libraries were prepared by immunoSEQ multiplex PCR; TCRdb keeps only in-frame clonotypes and omits some of them. The table shows 130,000 or so clones, with 70% to 90% occurring only once. The source was peripheral blood, collected on day 0 of AZD1222 vaccination. The receptor set was obtained from an adult in good health.

The V and J genes are TRBV18 and TRBJ1-6; TRBD1 matches at 10 bases. The V and J ends lost 3 bases and 10 bases, in that order; junction bases with no gene match: 6. The CDR3 has 15 residues. The germline V gene has CDR1 KGHSH and CDR2 LQKENI. Written as DNA, the CDR3 is TGTGCCAGCTCACCTCCGGGGACAGGGGTATCACCCCTCCACTTT. This translates into CASSPPGTGVSPLHF.

The sample holds one count of this clone. The rearrangement links TRBV4-2 to TRBJ2-5, with D uncertain. The V gene lost 1 base and the J gene lost 3 bases, with 3 bases spanning the gap. Germline CDR1 reads LGHNA; CDR2 reads YNFKEQ. The CDR3 loop spans 12 amino acids. The CDR3 is CASSQGEETQYF. The CDR3 nucleotides are TGTGCCAGCAGCCAAGGGGAAGAGACCCAGTACTTC.

This clone was observed at least ten times. The chain carries TRBV12-3 or TRBV12-4 and TRBJ1-2, with 7 bases that match TRBD1. The CDR3 totals 13 residues. With V trimmed by 3 bases and J by 6 bases, 4 bases remained unmatched. The CDR3 protein is CASSFRQGDGYTF. Here the CDR3 DNA reads TGTGCCAGCAGTTTCCGACAGGGTGATGGCTACACCTTC.

The chain uses TRBV11-3 and TRBJ2-7, with D possibly called TRBD1 or TRBD2 (5 bases each). V was pared by 2 bases and J by 0 bases, with 20 bases between. This CDR3 comprises 18 residues. The germline gives CDR1 SGHNT, CDR2 YENEEA. For the CDR3, the DNA is TGTGCCAGCAGCTTAACGTGGCTCTCGGGACGGAACTCCTACGAGCAGTACTTC. Translating gives CASSLTWLSGRNSYEQYF.

The chain couples TRBV28 to TRBJ2-7; 7 nucleotides match TRBD1. The germline V gene encodes CDR1 MDHEN and CDR2 SYDVKM. The CDR3 runs 14 residues. The J segment lost 4 bases and the V segment lost 1 base, leaving 4 bases of the junction unmatched. The CDR3 loop reads CASSLSTGQYEQYF. CDR3 nucleotides: TGTGCCAGCAGTTTATCGACAGGGCAGTACGAGCAGTACTTC.

J is TRBJ1-2 and V is TRBV28; D remains ambiguous. The CDR3 has 14 amino acids. Trimming took 8 bases from V and 6 from J, leaving 19 bases between them. Germline V gene sequence: CDR1 MDHEN, CDR2 SYDVKM. CDR3 DNA sequence: TGTGCCAGCGGATCTCCAGCCGGCGCCAATGGCTACACCTTC. It yields the protein CASGSPAGANGYTF.

This chain uses TRBV6-5 with TRBJ1-1; D is ambiguous. The CDR3 has 13 amino acids. Germline CDR1 is MNHEY and CDR2 is SVGAGI. V lost 6 bases and J 5 bases, leaving 13 bases between the germline ends. In DNA, the CDR3 is TGTGCCAGCAGGGAGACGTGGGGAACTGAAGCTTTCTTT. Translation gives CASRETWGTEAFF.

The rearrangement joins TRBV5-1 to TRBJ2-2; D is unresolved. Germline V lookup: CDR1 SGHRS, CDR2 YFSETQ. Trimming removed 1 base from V and 0 bases from J, with 4 bases in between. CDR3 length: 14 residues. The chain's CDR3 is CASSLMANTGELFF. In DNA form, the CDR3 reads TGCGCCAGCAGCTTGATGGCGAACACCGGGGAGCTGTTTTTT. Together with reference TRBV5-1 and TRBJ2-2, the CDR3 gives the full variable domain: KAGVTQTPRYLIKTRGQQVTLSCSPISGHRSVSWYQQTPGQGLQFLFEYFSETQRNKGNFPGRFSGRQFSNSRSEMNVSTLELGDSALYLCASSLMANTGELFFGEGSRLTVL.

The rearrangement joins TRBV9 to TRBJ1-1, with 8 positions matching TRBD1. The CDR3 spans 14 residues. V gave up 2 bases and J gave up 1 base; unmatched junction bases: 1. Germline V gene sequence: CDR1 SGDLS, CDR2 YYNGEE. The CDR3 DNA reads as TGTGCCAGCAGCGTGGGACAGGCGAACACTGAAGCTTTCTTT. Translation: CASSVGQANTEAFF.

Details on this clone: The junction and the germline gene differ at one end; a read error may be behind it. The chain employs TRBV7-7 and TRBJ2-1; perhaps TRBD2 as D (5 bases). This CDR3 is 15 amino acids long. The germline gives CDR1 SSHAT, CDR2 FNYEAQ (reference sequence). In nucleotides, the CDR3 is TGTGCTAGCAGCTTATATCACGGGATTGCGAATGAGCAGTTCTTC. Residues: CASSLYHGIANEQFF.

The chain carries TRBV16 and TRBJ1-3, with TRBD1 matching 7 bases. The CDR3 length is 16 residues. Germline V gene lookup returns CDR1 KGHSY and CDR2 FQNENV. With V trimmed by 7 bases and J by 2 bases, 11 bases remained unmatched. The CDR3 reads CASKALTGVTGNTIYF. CDR3 sequence (DNA): TGTGCCAGCAAGGCCCTAACAGGGGTCACTGGAAACACCATATATTTT.

This clone occurred once. The genes are TRBV12-3 or TRBV12-4 and TRBJ1-2; TRBD1 is a possible D gene (6 bases). V shed 4 bases and J shed 6 bases, with 9 bases lying between them. This CDR3 region has 12 residues. This chain's CDR3 is CASSSQGNGYTF. In nucleotides, the CDR3 is TGTGCCAGCAGTTCACAGGGAAATGGCTACACCTTC.

The J gene is TRBJ1-1, the V gene TRBV4-1, with 8 nucleotides matching TRBD1. Germline V gives CDR1 MGHRA, CDR2 YSYEKL. V shed 1 base and J 5 bases; nucleotides not matched to a gene: 6. The CDR3 extends over 15 amino acids. The CDR3 loop is CASSQGTGLRTEAFF. CDR3 bases: TGCGCCAGCAGCCAAGGGACAGGGTTGAGGACTGAAGCTTTCTTT.

This chain uses TRBV6-5 with TRBJ2-7; 12 bases are shared with TRBD1. CDR1 is MNHEY and CDR2 is SVGAGI in the germline V gene. V lost 6 bases and J lost 7; bases outside the gene matches: 4. There are 13 residues in the CDR3. The CDR3 is CASSRDRGREQYF. The CDR3 nucleotides read TGTGCCAGCAGCCGGGACAGGGGGCGAGAGCAGTACTTC.

The chain links TRBV5-1 to TRBJ1-2, with D maybe TRBD1 (5 bases). V lost 2 bases and J lost 7, with 12 bases in between. The germline gives CDR1 SGHRS, CDR2 YFSETQ. This CDR3 contains 13 residues. The CDR3 DNA follows: TGCGCCAGCAGCTTTGGGGACGACCGTGGCTACACCTTC. Amino acids: CASSFGDDRGYTF.

The CDR3 reads CAWSKGRTGGNQPQHF. CDR3 in DNA: TGTGCCTGGAGTAAGGGAAGGACAGGGGGGAATCAGCCCCAGCATTTT. The rearrangement links TRBV30 to TRBJ1-5; 10 bases line up with TRBD1. The V gene's germline CDR1 is GTSNPN and CDR2 SVGIG (reference sequence). This CDR3 has 16 amino acids. J was trimmed by 4 bases and V by 2 bases; bases with no gene match: 8.

The chain has TRBV28 and TRBJ1-1; D uncertain. Germline V gene lookup returns CDR1 MDHEN and CDR2 SYDVKM. The CDR3 is made up of 13 amino acids. V was clipped by 4 bases and J by 2 bases, with 8 bases between them. CDR3 coding DNA: TGTGCCAGCAGTTCCAGGAGAAACACTGAAGCTTTCTTT. It codes for CASSSRRNTEAFF.

This clone was seen just once. The chain is built from TRBV11-3 and TRBJ2-1; D unresolved. This CDR3 has 12 residues. Germline lookup yields CDR1 SGHNT and CDR2 YENEEA. The V end was cut by 0 bases, the J end by 9 bases, with 6 bases between. CDR3 sequence: CASSLEAAEQFF. The CDR3 DNA follows: TGTGCCAGCAGCTTAGAGGCGGCTGAGCAGTTCTTC.

The V call is TRBV3-1 (or the pseudogene TRBV3-2), the J call TRBJ2-3, with unresolved D. The CDR3 runs 16 residues. Trimming took off 0 bases at V and 2 bases at J, with 12 bases between the two ends. Germline V gene data show CDR1 as LGHDT and CDR2 as YNNKEL (reference sequence). In DNA form, the CDR3 reads TGTGCCAGCAGCCAAGATTTCAGCAAACCCACAGATACGCAGTATTTT. Encoded protein: CASSQDFSKPTDTQYF.

The sample holds a few counts of this clone. The chain is built from TRBV5-8 and TRBJ2-7; tentative D call: TRBD1 (5 bases). Germline CDR1 reads SGHTS; CDR2 reads YDEGEE. With 2 bases removed from V and 3 bases from J, the gap between germline ends came to 9 bases. The CDR3 length is 13 residues. The chain's CDR3 is CASSLGHLYEQYF. CDR3 coding DNA: TGTGCCAGCAGCTTAGGACACCTCTACGAGCAGTACTTC.

V usage is TRBV5-6 and J usage is TRBJ1-5, with TRBD1 matching 10 bases. The V and J ends lost 4 bases and 4 bases, in that order; junction bases with no gene match: 5. Germline V lookup: CDR1 SGHDT, CDR2 YYEEEE. The CDR3 has 15 amino acids. The CDR3 DNA follows: TGTGCCAGCAGCAGGGACAGGGGAGGGAATCAGCCCCAGCATTTT. Protein sequence: CASSRDRGGNQPQHF.

This clone appeared a single time. The gene calls are TRBV30 and TRBJ2-7; D not resolved. The V end lost 0 bases, the J end lost 2 bases, and 5 bases lay between the germline ends. Germline CDR1 GTSNPN, CDR2 SVGIG (reference sequence). The CDR3 has 12 residues. The CDR3 DNA sequence: TGTGCCTGGAGTGTAGGCACCTACGAGCAGTACTTC. Protein product: CAWSVGTYEQYF.

The gene calls are TRBV6-5 and TRBJ2-5; D gene uncertain. The length of the CDR3 is 10 residues. V was shortened by 11 bases and J by 4 bases, with 8 bases between the two germline ends. Germline CDR1 and CDR2: MNHEY and SVGAGI. This CDR3 is CAGMGETQYF. The CDR3 region has the DNA TGTGCCGGGATGGGAGAGACCCAGTACTTC.

The V and J genes are TRBV5-1 and TRBJ1-1, with 9 positions matching TRBD1. Trimming took 5 bases from V and 3 from J; bases not matched to a gene: 5. Germline V CDR1 and CDR2: SGHRS, YFSETQ. The length of the CDR3 is 14 residues. The CDR3 DNA sequence: TGCGCCAGCAGTCACCGGGACAGGGACACTGAAGCTTTCTTT. Protein product: CASSHRDRDTEAFF.

This chain links TRBV5-1 with TRBJ2-1, with D perhaps matching TRBD2 (5 bases). V lost 4 bases to trimming and J lost 0 bases, with 14 bases between them. The length of the CDR3 is 16 residues. CDR1 is SGHRS, CDR2 YFSETQ, per germline. CDR3 region: CASSALPGSSYNEQFF. CDR3 nucleotides: TGCGCCAGCAGCGCGCTGCCGGGAAGCTCCTACAATGAGCAGTTCTTC. Drawing the rest from reference TRBV5-1 and TRBJ2-1, the complete variable domain is KAGVTQTPRYLIKTRGQQVTLSCSPISGHRSVSWYQQTPGQGLQFLFEYFSETQRNKGNFPGRFSGRQFSNSRSEMNVSTLELGDSALYLCASSALPGSSYNEQFFGPGTRLTVL.

The chain is built from TRBV5-4 and TRBJ2-3, with 7 nucleotides matching TRBD2. Per the germline V gene, CDR1 is SGHNT and CDR2 is YYREEE (reference sequence). V was clipped by 3 bases and J by 4 bases; unmatched bases: 11. The CDR3 spans 16 residues. The DNA of the CDR3 is TGTGCCAGCAGCTCGAGAGCGGGGACGAGCGCAGATACGCAGTATTTT. It encodes CASSSRAGTSADTQYF.

This chain uses TRBV6-5 with TRBJ1-2, with no clear D. CDR1 MNHEY and CDR2 SVGAGI come from the germline V gene. V gave up 6 bases and J gave up 4 bases, with 12 bases separating them. There are 13 residues in the CDR3. The CDR3, as DNA: TGTGCCAGCAGGGGTAGCCACTCCTATGGCTACACCTTC. Protein sequence: CASRGSHSYGYTF.

The chain couples TRBV9 to TRBJ1-6, with D unclear. The CDR3 extends over 16 amino acids. V was clipped by 0 bases and J by 8 bases, with 15 bases between them. Germline V gene data show CDR1 as SGDLS and CDR2 as YYNGEE. The CDR3 here is CASSVEGGLGYSPLHF. CDR3 DNA: TGTGCCAGCAGCGTAGAGGGAGGGCTGGGGTATTCACCCCTCCACTTT. Together with reference TRBV9 and TRBJ1-6, the CDR3 gives the full variable domain: DSGVTQTPKHLITATGQRVTLRCSPRSGDLSVYWYQQSLDQGLQFLIQYYNGEERAKGNILERFSAQQFPDLHSELNLSSLELGDSALYFCASSVEGGLGYSPLHFGNGTRLTVT.

The gene calls are TRBV24-1 and TRBJ2-2, with a tentative D call TRBD2 (6 bases). The CDR3 length is 14 residues. CDR1 is KGHDR, CDR2 SFDVKD, per germline. Trimming removed 3 bases at V and 7 bases at J, with 11 bases between. The CDR3 DNA sequence: TGTGCCACCAGTGATGTACGGGGGTACGGGGAGCTGTTTTTT. It specifies CATSDVRGYGELFF.

The sample holds one count of this clone. V is TRBV6-5 and J is TRBJ2-7; 9 bases match TRBD1. V lost 6 bases and J lost 2; bases outside the gene matches: 8. This CDR3 contains 15 residues. In germline, CDR1 is MNHEY, CDR2 SVGAGI. CDR3 in DNA: TGTGCCAGCAGGCCGGGACAGGGAAGACCCTACGAGCAGTACTTC. Protein sequence: CASRPGQGRPYEQYF.

This clone was picked up a small number of times. This sequence joins TRBV6-1 and TRBJ2-1; unclear D gene. With 1 base removed from V and 6 bases from J, the gap between germline ends came to 10 bases. Germline-derived CDR1 and CDR2 are MNHNS and SASEGT. The CDR3 is 14 residues long. CDR3 coding DNA: TGTGCCAGCAGTGAAGAACTAACACGCAATGAGCAGTTCTTC. Translation gives CASSEELTRNEQFF.

The chain couples TRBV6-4 to TRBJ1-4; no clear D gene. The germline V gene has CDR1 MRHNA and CDR2 SNTAGT. The CDR3 has 17 amino acids. V dropped 7 bases and J dropped 0 bases, with 18 bases sitting between them. The DNA of the CDR3 is TGTGCCAGCACCACAGAGGTGGGGAAGGCAACTAATGAAAAACTGTTTTTT. Amino acids: CASTTEVGKATNEKLFF.